Listed below are T cell receptor beta chains from one sample, sequenced in a study of T cell changes during pregnancy in multiple sclerosis. Produced via immunoSEQ multiplex PCR; TCRdb's table is partial and in-frame only. Of 60,000 to 75,000 clones in the sample, about 91% are singletons; the top ten hold 0.85%. The source was peripheral blood, collected before pregnancy. Receptors originate from a female donor with multiple sclerosis, enrolled in a pregnancy study. Both conserved end residues are part of each CDR3. Fields, in order: V gene, clone size, J gene, CDR3 length, D gene, CDR3 protein, CDR3 DNA. A D gene is named only where the DNA matches it firmly. Where a row states a size, it is once, few, many or the class of an expanded clone; other rows omit it.

TRBV5-6	-	TRBJ1-2	14	-	CASSLDGSSDGYTF	TGTGCCAGCAGCTTGGATGGGAGCTCGGATGGCTACACCTTC
TRBV7-8	-	TRBJ2-2	17	TRBD2	CASSFASGGAGAGELFF	TGTGCCAGCAGCTTCGCCAGCGGGGGGGCCGGTGCCGGGGAGCTGTTTTTT
TRBV7-3	-	TRBJ2-1	15	TRBD2	CASSLSSGGLYEQFF	TGTGCCAGCAGCTTATCTAGCGGGGGGTTGTATGAGCAGTTCTTC
TRBV5-1	-	TRBJ2-4	15	-	CASSPEGVAKNIQYF	TGCGCCAGCAGCCCCGAAGGGGTAGCCAAAAACATTCAGTACTTC
TRBV29-1	-	TRBJ2-1	13	-	CSVEDASSAEQFF	TGCAGCGTTGAAGATGCTAGCTCTGCCGAGCAGTTCTTC
TRBV2	-	TRBJ1-4	14	-	CASSDGSSDGVMFF	TGTGCCAGCAGTGACGGGTCTTCAGACGGGGTGATGTTTTTT
TRBV19	-	TRBJ1-2	16	TRBD1	CASSILTGNTNYGYTF	TGTGCCAGTAGTATCTTGACAGGGAACACTAACTATGGCTACACCTTC
TRBV5-8	-	TRBJ2-7	14	-	CASSFTGTSYEQYF	TGTGCCAGCAGCTTTACAGGAACCTCCTACGAGCAGTACTTC
TRBV6-5	-	TRBJ2-1	16	TRBD2	CASSSGLAGFYNEQFF	TGTGCCAGCAGTTCGGGACTAGCGGGGTTCTACAATGAGCAGTTCTTC
TRBV7-3	-	TRBJ2-1	13	-	CASSLILQNEQFF	TGTGCCAGCAGCTTAATTTTGCAGAATGAGCAGTTCTTC
TRBV6-5	-	TRBJ1-6	14	TRBD1	CASRGTGTNSPLHF	TGTGCCAGCAGGGGGACAGGGACTAATTCACCCCTCCACTTT
TRBV10-3	-	TRBJ2-7	14	TRBD1	CAISSGTGFYEQYF	TGTGCCATCAGTAGCGGGACAGGGTTCTACGAGCAGTACTTC
TRBV29-1	-	TRBJ1-4	13	-	CSVGGGANEKLFF	TGCAGCGTTGGAGGGGGGGCTAATGAAAAACTGTTTTTT
TRBV9	-	TRBJ1-1	16	TRBD1	CASSADWDSMNTEAFF	TGTGCCAGCAGCGCCGACTGGGACAGCATGAACACTGAAGCTTTCTTT
TRBV29-1	-	TRBJ1-5	12	-	CSVGGVNQPQHF	TGCAGCGTTGGGGGGGTCAATCAGCCCCAGCATTTT
TRBV11-2	-	TRBJ2-3	15	TRBD1	CASSTRAGGTDTQYF	TGTGCCAGCAGTACTAGAGCAGGGGGAACAGATACGCAGTATTTT
TRBV4-3	-	TRBJ2-5	17	TRBD2	CASSQDRSGGALASQYF	TGCGCCAGCAGCCAAGATCGGAGCGGGGGGGCCCTCGCCTCCCAGTACTTC
TRBV19	few	TRBJ1-1	13	TRBD1	CASSISGGFKAFF	TGTGCCAGTAGTATTTCAGGGGGTTTCAAAGCTTTCTTT
TRBV10-2	-	TRBJ1-1	13	-	CASTSQGNTEAFF	TGCGCCAGCACATCACAGGGGAACACTGAAGCTTTCTTT
TRBV4-3	-	TRBJ2-2	16	TRBD2	CASSHTSGGAGGELFF	TGCGCCAGCAGCCATACTAGCGGGGGGGCAGGCGGGGAGCTGTTTTTT
TRBV5-1	-	TRBJ1-2	15	-	CASSLGQGPNYGYTF	TGCGCCAGCAGCTTGGGGCAGGGCCCAAACTATGGCTACACCTTC
TRBV5-4	few	TRBJ1-2	13	-	CASSLVRGHGYTF	TGTGCCAGCAGCTTGGTTAGGGGCCATGGCTACACCTTC
TRBV5-4	-	TRBJ2-2	15	-	CASSRDSSNTGELFF	TGTGCCAGCAGCCGAGACAGTTCGAACACCGGGGAGCTGTTTTTT
TRBV4-1	-	TRBJ2-5	18	TRBD1	CASSSTMGVRTGQETQYF	TGCGCCAGCAGCTCAACGATGGGGGTGCGGACAGGGCAAGAGACCCAGTACTTC
TRBV7-2	-	TRBJ2-3	16	TRBD2	CASSLISGVGSDTQYF	TGTGCCAGCAGCCTCATTAGCGGGGTTGGCTCAGATACGCAGTATTTT
TRBV6-4	-	TRBJ1-2	15	TRBD1	CASSDGGGGSGGYTF	TGTGCCAGCAGTGACGGAGGAGGGGGCAGCGGGGGCTACACCTTC
TRBV7-2	-	TRBJ1-2	16	-	CASSLASGADGVGYTF	TGTGCCAGCAGCTTAGCGAGCGGGGCAGACGGGGTGGGCTACACCTTC
TRBV30	-	TRBJ2-2	16	TRBD1	CAWSQDRVISTGELFF	TGTGCCTGGAGTCAGGACAGGGTTATCTCTACCGGGGAGCTGTTTTTT
TRBV14	-	TRBJ2-7	12	-	CASSPASYEQYF	TGTGCCAGCAGCCCCGCTAGCTACGAGCAGTACTTC